This T cell receptor beta chain comes out of a study of identical twins. The study, taken as a whole, reports: The degree of excess twin sharing was weaker in beta out-of-frame sequences.

The germline CDR1 and CDR2 sequences are MNHEY and SVGAGI. CDR3 length equals 14 residues. Trimming left V 2 bases short and J 6 bases short, with 13 bases between. Each CDR3 protein is one row after TCRdb ran MiXCR on the 5' RACE reads. The sample has roughly 570,000 distinct CDR3 sequences; 9% to 10% are singletons. A note on this clonotype: The target antigen is unknown.

This same sample was also taken into another study, of yellow fever vaccine responses in identical twins.

Sequencing input: PBMCs. This TCR was sampled from a woman under 30 in good health. The chain is built from TRBV6-5 and TRBJ1-1, with D hard to call. This CDR3 reads CASSYITEGSEAFF. The CDR3 nucleotides read TGTGCCAGCAGTTACATAACAGAAGGCTCTGAAGCTTTCTTT.